This is a list of T cell receptor beta chains from one sample in a study of shared clonotypes between healthy human individuals. TCRdb's table, derived via immunoSEQ multiplex PCR, lists solely in-frame clones and lacks some. The sample shows about 2,200,000 clones, under 95% of them seen only once. The sample was naive CD8+ T cells from PBMCs. Every receptor here comes from a man aged 18 to 29 in good health. Some clones in this sample may be carry-over from other donors' samples. Each CDR3 is given with its conserved first and last residue. Each record gives: J gene, clone size, V gene, D gene, CDR3 DNA, CDR3 protein. A D gene is named only where the DNA matches it firmly. Size tells how often a clone was seen (once, few, many) or the class of an expanded clone, and some rows leave it out.

TRBJ2-7	.	TRBV19	.	TGTGCCAGTAGTATAGAATCGTCGGGGCGTTACGAGCAGTACTTC	CASSIESSGRYEQYF
TRBJ2-7	.	TRBV19	TRBD1	TGTGCCAGTAGTATGGGACAGGGTCTCGGCGAGCAGTACTTC	CASSMGQGLGEQYF
TRBJ2-1	.	TRBV28	.	TGTGCCAGCAGTCCCTCAAATGAGCAGTTCTTC	CASSPSNEQFF
TRBJ1-2	.	TRBV6-5	TRBD1	TGTGCCAGCAGTGCAGCCGGGACAGGGAATGGCTACACCTTC	CASSAAGTGNGYTF
TRBJ2-7	.	TRBV19	.	TGTGCCAGTAGTGGGGACTGGGCCTACGAGCAGTACTTC	CASSGDWAYEQYF
TRBJ2-2	.	TRBV6-5	.	TGTGCCAGCAGTTACTCTCGCGGGGAGCTGTTTTTT	CASSYSRGELFF
TRBJ2-1	.	TRBV7-9	TRBD2	TGTGCCAGCAGCATCAGCGGGAGGCATAATGAGCAGTTCTTC	CASSISGRHNEQFF
TRBJ2-7	.	TRBV5-1	.	TGCGCCAGCAGCTTGGGAGGCTACGAGCAGTACTTC	CASSLGGYEQYF
TRBJ1-1	.	TRBV5-4	.	TGTGCCAGCAGCTTCGTGAACACTGAAGCTTTCTTT	CASSFVNTEAFF
TRBJ2-1	.	TRBV10-3	.	TGTGCCATCAGTGATGTAGGGCAAGTAGGCGGCGGAGCATACAATGAGCAGTTCTTC	CAISDVGQVGGGAYNEQFF
TRBJ2-4	.	TRBV6-5	.	TGTGCCAGCAGCCTTCGGGACACTAATTTACAGTACTTC	CASSLRDTNLQYF
TRBJ2-7	.	TRBV6-5	.	TGTGCCAGCAGTTACGGGGGGAGCTACGAGCAGTACTTC	CASSYGGSYEQYF
TRBJ2-4	.	TRBV27	.	TGTGCCAGCAGTTTAAGGGGTTTTGCCAAAAACATTCAGTACTTC	CASSLRGFAKNIQYF
TRBJ2-7	.	TRBV30	.	TGTGCCTTCCAGGCAGGGCTATACGAGCAGTACTTC	CAFQAGLYEQYF
TRBJ2-7	.	TRBV7-3	TRBD2	TGTGCCAGCAGCCTCCTAGCGGGAGCAACCTACGAGCAGTACTTC	CASSLLAGATYEQYF
TRBJ2-3	few	TRBV10-1	.	TGCGCCAGCAGCCCCTGGGATGCCTTCACAGATACGCAGTATTTT	CASSPWDAFTDTQYF
TRBJ2-1	.	TRBV28	TRBD1	TGTGCCGGGTCCGGGACAGAGTACAATGAGCAGTTCTTC	CAGSGTEYNEQFF
TRBJ2-3	.	TRBV7-9	.	TGTGCCAGCAGCATTAAGACGGAAAGCACAGATACGCAGTATTTT	CASSIKTESTDTQYF
TRBJ1-2	few	TRBV9	.	TGTGCCAGCACAGGACGCAGCTATGGCTACACCTTC	CASTGRSYGYTF
TRBJ1-4	.	TRBV6-1	.	TGTGCCAGCAGTCCGGGGGGGATCACTAATGAAAAACTGTTTTTT	CASSPGGITNEKLFF
TRBJ2-1	.	TRBV5-1	TRBD2	TGCGCCAGCAGCGTGGGACTAGGTCGGTACAATGAGCAGTTCTTC	CASSVGLGRYNEQFF
TRBJ2-1	.	TRBV11-2	.	TGTGCCAGCGGATGGGATTCCTACAATGAGCAGTTCTTC	CASGWDSYNEQFF
TRBJ2-7	.	TRBV13	TRBD2	TGTGCCAGCAGCGCCCGACTAGCGGGAGGGTACGAGCAGTACTTC	CASSARLAGGYEQYF
TRBJ2-1	.	TRBV19	.	TGTGCCAGTAGTATAGCCCCGGGACCACTTCATGAGCAGTTCTTC	CASSIAPGPLHEQFF
TRBJ1-5	.	TRBV2	TRBD1	TGTGCCAGCACCGGGACAGGGGGTGGGCCCCAGCATTTT	CASTGTGGGPQHF
TRBJ2-1	few	TRBV7-9	TRBD2	TGTGCCAGCAGTAGGCGGGAGTCCTACAATGAGCAGTTCTTC	CASSRRESYNEQFF
TRBJ2-7	.	TRBV9	.	TGTGCCAGCAGCCCCTCTGGGACCGCGATCTCCTACGAGCAGTACTTC	CASSPSGTAISYEQYF
TRBJ2-7	.	TRBV27	.	TGTGCCAGCAGTTTAGCTCCAGGGAACTCCTACGAGCAGTACTTC	CASSLAPGNSYEQYF
TRBJ2-6	.	TRBV9	TRBD1	TGTGCCAGCAGCGTCAATTCCGCTGGACAGGGAGTTGGTGGGGCCAACGTCCTGACTTTC	CASSVNSAGQGVGGANVLTF
TRBJ2-7	.	TRBV10-2	TRBD2	TGCGCCAGCAGTGGGTCTGGGCGGGAGGGCTCCTACGAGCAGTACTTC	CASSGSGREGSYEQYF
TRBJ2-1	.	TRBV5-5	.	TGTGCCAGCAGCCTCGACCCGGATAATGAGCAGTTCTTC	CASSLDPDNEQFF
TRBJ1-4	.	TRBV7-9	TRBD1	TGTGCCAGCAGCTATGTCGTCCGTCAGGGGGCAGGTCCTAATGAAAAACTGTTTTTT	CASSYVVRQGAGPNEKLFF
TRBJ1-1	.	TRBV7-2	.	TGTGCCAGCAGCTTGGCTTCAGGGTTCTCAAACCCTGAAGCTTTCTTT	CASSLASGFSNPEAFF
TRBJ1-5	.	TRBV6-1	.	TGTGCCAGCAGTGGTAATGTCAATCAGCCCCAGCATTTT	CASSGNVNQPQHF
TRBJ2-1	.	TRBV27	.	TGTGCCAGCAGTTTAGGTGTAGTCCAGTTCTTC	CASSLGVVQFF
TRBJ1-1	.	TRBV28	.	TGTGCCAGCAGTCTGGCTAGGAACACTGAAGCTTTCTTT	CASSLARNTEAFF
TRBJ2-7	.	TRBV27	TRBD2	TGTGCCAGCAGTTTAATTCCGAGTAGCGGGAGTACCTACGAGCAGTACTTC	CASSLIPSSGSTYEQYF
TRBJ2-5	.	TRBV11-2	.	TGTGCCATCGAAATTACAGGGAGCGAGACCCAGTACTTC	CAIEITGSETQYF
TRBJ2-1	.	TRBV28	.	TGTGCCAGCAGCCCCGGGTCCCACAATGAGCAGTTCTTC	CASSPGSHNEQFF
TRBJ2-1	.	TRBV5-1	.	TGCGCCAGCAGCCAATACCAGGGGCTTGAGCAGTTCTTC	CASSQYQGLEQFF
TRBJ2-5	.	TRBV5-6	TRBD1	TGTGCCAGCAGCAAGGGACAGGGGGATGATGAGACCCAGTACTTC	CASSKGQGDDETQYF
TRBJ1-2	.	TRBV18	.	TGTGCCAGCTCACCCCCCCTCCACAGGGAAAAGGGATATGGCTACACCTTC	CASSPPLHREKGYGYTF
TRBJ2-3	.	TRBV7-9	.	TGTGCCAGCAGCTCTCCCTCGGCGGAAACAGATACGCAGTATTTT	CASSSPSAETDTQYF
TRBJ2-7	.	TRBV7-9	TRBD1	TGTGCCAGCAGCCCGGGACAGGGCGTTTTTTACGAGCAGTACTTC	CASSPGQGVFYEQYF
TRBJ1-1	.	TRBV27	TRBD1	TGTGCCAGCAGTTTTCGGACAGGGGAAGGATACACTGAAGCTTTCTTT	CASSFRTGEGYTEAFF
TRBJ2-2	.	TRBV10-3	TRBD2	TGTGCCATCGGGGGGACTAGCCCCGGGGAGCTGTTTTTT	CAIGGTSPGELFF
TRBJ2-3	.	TRBV4-2	.	TGTGCCAGCGCACCTACTGGGCGGGAAGGCGATACGCAGTATTTT	CASAPTGREGDTQYF
TRBJ2-7	.	TRBV9	.	TGTGCCAGCAGCCGAGGGTCCGGTTTAGCGTGGGCTGACGAGCAGTACTTC	CASSRGSGLAWADEQYF
TRBJ2-7	.	TRBV27	.	TGTGCCAGCAGTTCAACAGGGTTCTACGAGCAGTACTTC	CASSSTGFYEQYF
TRBJ2-7	.	TRBV9	.	TGTGCCAGCAGCGCGCCGGACGGCTCCTACGAGCAGTACTTC	CASSAPDGSYEQYF
TRBJ2-1	.	TRBV5-6	.	TGTGCCAGCAGCTTGATGAACAATGAGCAGTTCTTC	CASSLMNNEQFF
TRBJ2-4	.	TRBV5-6	.	TGTGCCAGCACCCAGGGTGGGCAGGTAGCCAAAAACATTCAGTACTTC	CASTQGGQVAKNIQYF
TRBJ2-5	once	TRBV29-1	.	TGCAGCGTTGAAGAGGGGCTTCAAGAGACCCAGTACTTC	CSVEEGLQETQYF
TRBJ1-4	.	TRBV4-1	TRBD1	TGCGCCAGCAGCCTTGGACAGGGCCCCCCGATAAAACTGTTTTTT	CASSLGQGPPIKLFF
TRBJ2-1	.	TRBV7-9	TRBD2	TGTGCCAGCAGCGAATTGGGTAGCGGGAGTTATGAGCAGTTCTTC	CASSELGSGSYEQFF
TRBJ2-7	once	TRBV19	TRBD2	TGTGCCAGTAGCATGGGGCTAGCGGGAGCTACCTACGAGCAGTACTTC	CASSMGLAGATYEQYF
TRBJ2-7	.	TRBV7-2	TRBD1	TGTGCCAGCAGCCTCCGGGACAGGCCTTCATCCTACGAGCAGTACTTC	CASSLRDRPSSYEQYF